What follows are 3 T cell receptor beta chains derived from one specimen sequenced in a study of PD-L1 blockade in urothelial cancer. Time point in this sample: pretreatment peripheral blood. Some clones are missing from TCRdb's copy, which holds only in-frame ones; the method was immunoSEQ multiplex PCR. The table has approximately 55,000 clones, around 83% seen once. The starting material was PBMCs, obtained around atezolizumab (anti-PD-L1) treatment. The receptor source for this set is a man in his fifties or sixties with urothelial cancer.

The chain recombines TRBV9 with TRBJ1-4; D gene uncertain. The CDR3 totals 14 residues. Germline-derived CDR1 and CDR2 are SGDLS and YYNGEE. The germline V and J ends were trimmed by 0 bases and 5 bases, with 8 bases remaining between them. CDR3 region: CASSVESRNEKLFF. The CDR3 DNA follows: TGTGCCAGCAGCGTAGAGTCCAGGAATGAAAAACTGTTTTTT.

The chain combines TRBV5-5 with TRBJ2-7; 8 bases are shared with TRBD1. The CDR3 has 18 amino acids. The trim removed 0 bases at V and 4 bases at J, leaving 15 bases unmatched. Germline CDR1 reads SGHKS; CDR2 reads YYEKEE (reference sequence). Here the CDR3 DNA reads TGTGCCAGCAGCTTGGTGCAGGGGGCATATCTAAACGAATACGAGCAGTACTTC. Translating gives CASSLVQGAYLNEYEQYF.

This clone showed up just once. This chain joins TRBV5-1 and TRBJ2-2; 8 nucleotides match TRBD1. Trimming at V came to 2 bases and at J to 3 bases, leaving 3 bases not matched to a gene. Germline lookup yields CDR1 SGHRS and CDR2 YFSETQ. CDR3 length: 15 amino acids. In DNA form, the CDR3 reads TGCGCCAGCAGCTTACCGACAGGGGACACCGGGGAGCTGTTTTTT. Amino acid sequence: CASSLPTGDTGELFF.